Presented here are 14 T cell receptor beta chains from one specimen sequenced in a study of T cells in Graves' hyperthyroidism and ophthalmopathy. From RNA transcripts, TCR beta CDR3 regions were amplified. An initial round of RT-PCR targeting the TCR CDR3 relied on the HTBI primer set. TCRdb passed the multiplex PCR reads through MiXCR, listing each CDR3 protein once. The data show more than 300,000 distinct CDR3 sequences, about a fifth seen once. The sequencing sample was made of blood. Receptor source: a man aged 18 to 35 with Graves' ophthalmopathy.

This clonotype occurred a few times. The chain uses TRBV24-1 and TRBJ1-2; D is unresolved. Trimming took 5 bases from V and 4 from J, leaving 7 bases between them. Germline V CDR1 and CDR2: KGHDR, SFDVKD. The CDR3 contains 12 residues. Written as DNA, the CDR3 is TGTGCCACCAGTGGCAGGACCTATGGCTACACCTTC. Its protein product is CATSGRTYGYTF.

This clonotype occurred many times. This chain connects TRBV2 to TRBJ2-1; TRBD2 is a possible D gene (5 bases). The CDR3 consists of 12 residues. Looked up from germline, CDR1 is SNHLY and CDR2 is FYNNEI. V lost 6 bases and J 15 bases, leaving 18 bases between the germline ends. CDR3 sequence: CASRAGLPKPFF. DNA of the CDR3: TGTGCCAGCAGAGCAGGACTCCCCAAGCCGTTCTTC.

This clonotype was detected ten times or more. V usage is TRBV6-4 and J usage is TRBJ1-1; maybe TRBD1 (6 bases). CDR1 is MRHNA and CDR2 is SNTAGT in the germline V gene. The CDR3 sequence is 14 residues long. V lost 1 base, J lost 4 bases, and 10 bases lay in between. As DNA, the CDR3 is TGTGCCAGCAGTGACTTCACAGGGAGCACTGAAGCTTTCTTT. Its protein product is CASSDFTGSTEAFF.

Remarks on this clonotype: One base away lies a much larger clone, so this may be a sequencing read error. This chain uses TRBV13 with TRBJ2-7; tentatively, D is TRBD2 (6 bases). Germline CDR1 is PRHDT and CDR2 is FYEKMQ (reference sequence). The CDR3 consists of 12 residues. V lost 4 bases and J 7 bases, leaving 11 bases between the germline ends. CDR3 coding DNA: TGTGCCAGCAGCTCGGGGGATCATGAGCAGTACTTC. It yields the protein CASSSGDHEQYF. Using reference TRBV13 and TRBJ2-7 for the parts outside the CDR3, the full variable domain is AAGVIQSPRHLIKEKRETATLKCYPIPRHDTVYWYQQGPGQDPQFLISFYEKMQSDKGSIPDRFSAQQFSDYHSELNMSSLELGDSALYFCASSSGDHEQYFGPGTRLTVT.

The rearrangement uses TRBV5-6 and TRBJ1-2; 7 nucleotides match TRBD1. The CDR3 has 13 amino acids. V dropped 4 bases and J dropped 11; count of bases not matched to a gene: 11. Germline CDR1 SGHDT, CDR2 YYEEEE. CDR3 nucleotides: TGTGCCAGCAGCCGGAGGGACAGCAGGCGGTACACCTTC. The encoded protein is CASSRRDSRRYTF.

The genes are TRBV3-1 and TRBJ2-3; 10 nucleotides line up with TRBD2. CDR3 length equals 15 residues. After removal of 5 bases from V and 2 bases from J, the junction contained 4 bases not matched to a gene. Germline V gives CDR1 LGHDT, CDR2 YNNKEL (reference sequence). CDR3 region: CASSSLAGSTDTQYF. The CDR3 DNA reads as TGTGCCAGCAGCTCACTAGCGGGGTCCACAGATACGCAGTATTTT.

This clonotype was seen a few times. This chain links TRBV24-1 with TRBJ2-3; no firm D call. V dropped 9 bases and J dropped 0 bases, with 3 bases sitting between them. This CDR3 comprises 11 residues. In germline, CDR1 is KGHDR, CDR2 SFDVKD. The CDR3 nucleotides read TGTGCCACCGAAAGCACAGATACGCAGTATTTT. Translation gives CATESTDTQYF.

This clonotype occurred many times. This sequence joins TRBV15 and TRBJ1-1; D ambiguous. V gave up 1 base and J gave up 0 bases, with 6 bases separating them. The CDR3 spans 14 residues. The V gene's germline CDR1 is LNHNV and CDR2 YYDKDF (reference sequence). This chain's CDR3 is CATSRAGMNTEAFF. CDR3 nucleotides: TGTGCCACCAGCAGAGCTGGGATGAACACTGAAGCTTTCTTT. Looking up the rest from reference TRBV15 and TRBJ1-1 gives the full variable domain: DAMVIQNPRYQVTQFGKPVTLSCSQTLNHNVMYWYQQKSSQAPKLLFHYYDKDFNNEADTPDNFQSRRPNTSFCFLDIRSPGLGDTAMYLCATSRAGMNTEAFFGQGTRLTVV.

This clonotype came up many times. The chain combines TRBV10-3 with TRBJ1-1, with D perhaps matching TRBD1 (5 bases). Trimming shortened V by 0 bases and J by 1 base, and 21 bases separated the two germline ends. Germline-derived CDR1 and CDR2 are ENHRY and SYGVKD. This CDR3 has 19 residues. CDR3 coding DNA: TGTGCCATCAGTGAGTCGGGGGGTAAACAGGTGGGGTGGAACACTGAAGCTTTCTTT. It encodes CAISESGGKQVGWNTEAFF.

V usage is TRBV10-3 and J usage is TRBJ1-4; D is ambiguous. The V and J ends lost 8 bases and 0 bases respectively, with 4 bases between them. CDR1 is ENHRY and CDR2 is SYGVKD in the germline V gene. The CDR3 covers 12 residues. CDR3 in DNA: TGTGCCATCGGGGCAACTAATGAAAAACTGTTTTTT. Its translation is CAIGATNEKLFF.

The chain carries TRBV10-1 and TRBJ2-1; TRBD2 matches 8 bases. The length of the CDR3 is 14 residues. Germline-derived CDR1 and CDR2 are WNHNN and SYGVQD (reference sequence). The V and J ends lost 4 bases and 7 bases, in that order; junction bases with no gene match: 6. This chain's CDR3 is CASSAGGRWNEQFF. For the CDR3, the DNA is TGCGCCAGCAGTGCGGGGGGGCGGTGGAATGAGCAGTTCTTC.

The chain joins TRBV20-1 to TRBJ2-7; D ambiguous. The ends were cut back, 2 bases at V and 0 bases at J, with 11 bases in the middle. Germline-derived CDR1 and CDR2 are DFQATT and SNEGSKA (reference sequence). The CDR3 runs to 14 residues. CDR3 region: CSARWSGHSYEQYF. DNA for the CDR3: TGCAGTGCTAGATGGTCGGGCCACTCCTACGAGCAGTACTTC.

This clonotype was found many times. The V call is TRBV2, the J call TRBJ1-1, with unresolved D. The CDR3 sequence is 13 residues long. Trimming took off 4 bases at V and 3 bases at J, with 9 bases between the two ends. Looked up from germline, CDR1 is SNHLY and CDR2 is FYNNEI. CDR3 in DNA: TGTGCCAGCAGTGTTGACCGGGACACTGAAGCTTTCTTT. Translating gives CASSVDRDTEAFF. The complete variable domain, with remaining parts taken from reference TRBV2 and TRBJ1-1, reads EPEVTQTPSHQVTQMGQEVILRCVPISNHLYFYWYRQILGQKVEFLVSFYNNEISEKSEIFDDQFSVERPDGSNFTLKIRSTKLEDSAMYFCASSVDRDTEAFFGQGTRLTVV.

The chain couples TRBV4-1 to TRBJ2-2; 7 bases line up with TRBD1. The CDR3 loop spans 14 amino acids. V lost 8 bases and J lost 5; bases outside the gene matches: 8. Germline CDR1 is MGHRA and CDR2 is YSYEKL. Here the CDR3 reads CASRRGSGTGELFF. The CDR3 DNA reads as TGCGCCAGCCGCAGGGGGTCTGGTACCGGGGAGCTGTTTTTT.